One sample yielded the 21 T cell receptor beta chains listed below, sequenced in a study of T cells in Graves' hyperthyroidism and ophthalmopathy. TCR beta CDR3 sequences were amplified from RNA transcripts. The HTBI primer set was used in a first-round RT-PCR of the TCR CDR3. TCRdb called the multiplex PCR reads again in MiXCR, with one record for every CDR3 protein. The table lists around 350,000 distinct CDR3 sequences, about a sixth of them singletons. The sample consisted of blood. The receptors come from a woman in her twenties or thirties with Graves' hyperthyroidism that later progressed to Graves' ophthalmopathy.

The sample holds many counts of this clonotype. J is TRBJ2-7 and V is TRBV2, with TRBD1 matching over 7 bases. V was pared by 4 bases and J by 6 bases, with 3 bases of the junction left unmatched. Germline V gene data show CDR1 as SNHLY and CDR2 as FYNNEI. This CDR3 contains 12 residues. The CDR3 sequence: CASSVSGGEQYF. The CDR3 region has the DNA TGTGCCAGCAGTGTGTCAGGGGGCGAGCAGTACTTC.

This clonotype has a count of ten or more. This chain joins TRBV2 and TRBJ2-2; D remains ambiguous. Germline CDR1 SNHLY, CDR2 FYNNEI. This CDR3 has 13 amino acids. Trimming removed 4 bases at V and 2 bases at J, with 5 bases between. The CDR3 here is CASSVRNTGELFF. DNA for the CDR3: TGTGCCAGCAGTGTTCGAAACACCGGGGAGCTGTTTTTT.

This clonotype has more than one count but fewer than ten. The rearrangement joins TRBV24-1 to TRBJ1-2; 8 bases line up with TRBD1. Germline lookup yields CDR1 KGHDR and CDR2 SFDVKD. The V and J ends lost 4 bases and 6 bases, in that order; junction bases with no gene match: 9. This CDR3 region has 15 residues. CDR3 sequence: CATSDHGQGYDGYTF. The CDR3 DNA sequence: TGTGCCACCAGTGACCATGGACAGGGATACGATGGCTACACCTTC.

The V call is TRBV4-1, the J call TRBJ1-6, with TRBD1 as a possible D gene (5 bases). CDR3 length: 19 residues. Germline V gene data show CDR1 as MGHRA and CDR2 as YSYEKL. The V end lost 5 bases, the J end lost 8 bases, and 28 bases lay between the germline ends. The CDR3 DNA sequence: TGCGCCAGCAGCTCAAAGCACCCAATGGACACCCTTGCTTATTCACCCCTCCACTTT. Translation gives CASSSKHPMDTLAYSPLHF.

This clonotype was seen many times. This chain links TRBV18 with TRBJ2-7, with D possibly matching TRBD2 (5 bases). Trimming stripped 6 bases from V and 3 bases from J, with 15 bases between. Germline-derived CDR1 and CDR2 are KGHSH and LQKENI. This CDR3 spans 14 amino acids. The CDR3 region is CASSHDGERYEQYF. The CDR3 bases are TGTGCCAGCTCCCACGACGGGGAACGCTACGAGCAGTACTTC.

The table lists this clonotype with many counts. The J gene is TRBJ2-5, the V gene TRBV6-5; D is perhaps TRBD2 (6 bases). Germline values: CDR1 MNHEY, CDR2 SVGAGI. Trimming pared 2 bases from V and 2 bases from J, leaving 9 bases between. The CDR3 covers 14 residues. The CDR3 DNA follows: TGTGCCAGCAGTTACACCGGGACTCAAGAGACCCAGTACTTC. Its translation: CASSYTGTQETQYF.

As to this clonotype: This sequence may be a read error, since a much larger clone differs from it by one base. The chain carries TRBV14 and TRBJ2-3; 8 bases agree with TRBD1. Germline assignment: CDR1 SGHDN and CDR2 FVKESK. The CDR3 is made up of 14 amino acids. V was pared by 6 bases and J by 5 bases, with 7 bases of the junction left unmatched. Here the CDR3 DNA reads TGTGCCAGCAGAGAGACAGGGGTTCAAGATACGCAGTATTTT. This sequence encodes CASRETGVQDTQYF.

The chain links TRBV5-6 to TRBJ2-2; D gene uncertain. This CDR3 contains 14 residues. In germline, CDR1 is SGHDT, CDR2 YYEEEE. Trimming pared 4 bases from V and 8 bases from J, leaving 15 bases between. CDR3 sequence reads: CASSQVPAAGELFF. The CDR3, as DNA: TGTGCCAGCAGCCAAGTTCCGGCGGCGGGGGAGCTGTTTTTT. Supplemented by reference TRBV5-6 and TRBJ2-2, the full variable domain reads DAGVTQSPTHLIKTRGQQVTLRCSPKSGHDTVSWYQQALGQGPQFIFQYYEEEERQRGNFPDRFSGHQFPNYSSELNVNALLLGDSALYLCASSQVPAAGELFFGEGSRLTVL.

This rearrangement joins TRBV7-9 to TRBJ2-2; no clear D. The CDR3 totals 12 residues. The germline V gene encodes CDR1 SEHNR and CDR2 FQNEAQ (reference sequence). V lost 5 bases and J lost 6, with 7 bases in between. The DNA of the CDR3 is TGTGCCAGCAGCCCAACCGCCGGGGAGCTGTTTTTT. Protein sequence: CASSPTAGELFF.

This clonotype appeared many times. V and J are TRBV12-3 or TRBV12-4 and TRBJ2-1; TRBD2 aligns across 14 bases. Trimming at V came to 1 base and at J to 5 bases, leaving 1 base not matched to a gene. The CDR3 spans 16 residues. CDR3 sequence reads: CASSLVGLAGDNEQFF. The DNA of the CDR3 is TGTGCCAGCAGTTTAGTGGGACTAGCGGGAGACAATGAGCAGTTCTTC.

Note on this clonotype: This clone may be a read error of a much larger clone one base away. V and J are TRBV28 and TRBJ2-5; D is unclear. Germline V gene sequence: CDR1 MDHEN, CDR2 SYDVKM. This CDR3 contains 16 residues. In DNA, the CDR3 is TGTGCCAGCAGCACCACCCCGACCTACCCGCGAGAGGCCCAGTACTTC. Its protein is CASSTTPTYPREAQYF.

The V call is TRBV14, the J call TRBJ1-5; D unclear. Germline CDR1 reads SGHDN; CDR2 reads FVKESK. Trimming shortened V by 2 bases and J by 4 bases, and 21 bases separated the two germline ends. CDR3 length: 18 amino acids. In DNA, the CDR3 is TGTGCCAGCAGCCAAAACCGGGCCCGCCCCCGAATGAATCAGCCCCAGCATTTT. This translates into CASSQNRARPRMNQPQHF. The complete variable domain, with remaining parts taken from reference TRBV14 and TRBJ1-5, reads EAGVTQFPSHSVIEKGQTVTLRCDPISGHDNLYWYRRVMGKEIKFLLHFVKESKQDESGMPNNRFLAERTGGTYSTLKVQPAELEDSGVYFCASSQNRARPRMNQPQHFGDGTRLSIL.

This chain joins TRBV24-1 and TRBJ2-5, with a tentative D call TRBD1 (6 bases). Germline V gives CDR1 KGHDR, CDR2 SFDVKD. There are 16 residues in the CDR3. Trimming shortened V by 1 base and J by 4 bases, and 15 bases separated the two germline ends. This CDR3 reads CATSDFSQGKGETQYF. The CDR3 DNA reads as TGTGCCACCAGTGATTTTAGCCAGGGGAAGGGAGAGACCCAGTACTTC.

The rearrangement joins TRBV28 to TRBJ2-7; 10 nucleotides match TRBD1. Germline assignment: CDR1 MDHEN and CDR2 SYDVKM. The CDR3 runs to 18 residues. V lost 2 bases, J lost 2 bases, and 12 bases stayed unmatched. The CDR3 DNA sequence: TGTGCCAGCAGTTTAAGGCTCGGCGGGACAGGGGCCGCCTACGAGCAGTACTTC. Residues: CASSLRLGGTGAAYEQYF. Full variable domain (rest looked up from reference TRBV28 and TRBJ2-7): DVKVTQSSRYLVKRTGEKVFLECVQDMDHENMFWYRQDPGLGLRLIYFSYDVKMKEKGDIPEGYSVSREKKERFSLILESASTNQTSMYLCASSLRLGGTGAAYEQYFGPGTRLTVT.

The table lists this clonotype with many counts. CDR3 nucleotide sequence: TGTGCCAGCAGCTTACCCGACAGGGGAGGGCCAGATACGCAGTATTTT. Protein sequence: CASSLPDRGGPDTQYF. This rearrangement joins TRBV7-9 to TRBJ2-3; maybe TRBD1 (8 bases). The CDR3 loop spans 16 amino acids. Trimming took off 2 bases at V and 4 bases at J, with 16 bases between the two ends. CDR1 is SEHNR and CDR2 is FQNEAQ in the germline V gene (reference sequence).

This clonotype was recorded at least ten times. As DNA, the CDR3 is TGTGCCAGCAGTGTCAACAGGGGGTATTTCGCTGAAGCTTTCTTT. Translation gives CASSVNRGYFAEAFF. This chain uses TRBV6-1 with TRBJ1-1; 8 bases align to TRBD1. CDR1 and CDR2 from the germline V gene are MNHNS and SASEGT. V gave up 4 bases and J gave up 6 bases; unmatched junction bases: 10. CDR3 length: 15 residues.

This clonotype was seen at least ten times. CDR3 amino acids: CASSEKMIHNEQFF. The CDR3 coding sequence is TGTGCCAGCAGTGAAAAGATGATTCACAATGAGCAGTTCTTC. The chain carries TRBV2 and TRBJ2-1; D unclear. The V gene's germline CDR1 is SNHLY and CDR2 FYNNEI. Trimming left V 2 bases short and J 5 bases short, with 10 bases between. The CDR3 has 14 amino acids.

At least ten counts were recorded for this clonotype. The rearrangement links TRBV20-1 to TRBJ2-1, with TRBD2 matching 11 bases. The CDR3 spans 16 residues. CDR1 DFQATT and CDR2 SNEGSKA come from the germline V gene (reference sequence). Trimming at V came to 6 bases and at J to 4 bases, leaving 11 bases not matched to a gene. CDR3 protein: CSARAPSGRLYNEQFF. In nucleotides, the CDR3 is TGCAGTGCACGGGCCCCTAGCGGGAGGTTATACAATGAGCAGTTCTTC.

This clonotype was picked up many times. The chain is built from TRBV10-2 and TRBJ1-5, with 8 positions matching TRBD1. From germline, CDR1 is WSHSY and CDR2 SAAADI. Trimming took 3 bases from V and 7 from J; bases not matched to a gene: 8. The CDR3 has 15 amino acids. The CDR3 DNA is TGCGCCAGCAGTGAAGCGGACAGGGCCGGGCAGCCCCAGCATTTT. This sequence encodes CASSEADRAGQPQHF.

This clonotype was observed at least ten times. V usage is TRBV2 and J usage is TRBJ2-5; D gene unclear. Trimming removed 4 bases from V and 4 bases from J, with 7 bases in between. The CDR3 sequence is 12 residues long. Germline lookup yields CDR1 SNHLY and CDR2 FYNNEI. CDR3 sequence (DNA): TGTGCCAGCAGTGGCCCCAGAGAGACCCAGTACTTC. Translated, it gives CASSGPRETQYF.

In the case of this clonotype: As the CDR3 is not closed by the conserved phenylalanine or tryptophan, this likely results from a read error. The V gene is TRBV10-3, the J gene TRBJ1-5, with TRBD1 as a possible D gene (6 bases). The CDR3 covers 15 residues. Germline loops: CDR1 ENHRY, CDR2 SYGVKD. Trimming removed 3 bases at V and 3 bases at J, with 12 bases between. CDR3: CAISDVRGHNQPQHL. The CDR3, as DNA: TGTGCCATCAGTGACGTGCGGGGGCACAATCAGCCCCAGCATCTT.